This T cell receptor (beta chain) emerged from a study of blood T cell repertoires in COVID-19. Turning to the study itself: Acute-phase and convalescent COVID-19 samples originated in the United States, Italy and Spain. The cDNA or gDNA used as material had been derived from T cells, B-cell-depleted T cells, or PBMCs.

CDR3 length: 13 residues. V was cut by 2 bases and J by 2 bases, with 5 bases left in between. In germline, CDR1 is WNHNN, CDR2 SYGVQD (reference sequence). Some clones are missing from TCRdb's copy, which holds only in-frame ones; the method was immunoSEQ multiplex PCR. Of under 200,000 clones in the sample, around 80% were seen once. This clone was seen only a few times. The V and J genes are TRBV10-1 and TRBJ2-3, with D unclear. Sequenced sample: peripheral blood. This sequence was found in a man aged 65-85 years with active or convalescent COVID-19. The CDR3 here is CASSEVATDTQYF. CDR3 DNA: TGCGCCAGCAGTGAGGTGGCCACAGATACGCAGTATTTT.